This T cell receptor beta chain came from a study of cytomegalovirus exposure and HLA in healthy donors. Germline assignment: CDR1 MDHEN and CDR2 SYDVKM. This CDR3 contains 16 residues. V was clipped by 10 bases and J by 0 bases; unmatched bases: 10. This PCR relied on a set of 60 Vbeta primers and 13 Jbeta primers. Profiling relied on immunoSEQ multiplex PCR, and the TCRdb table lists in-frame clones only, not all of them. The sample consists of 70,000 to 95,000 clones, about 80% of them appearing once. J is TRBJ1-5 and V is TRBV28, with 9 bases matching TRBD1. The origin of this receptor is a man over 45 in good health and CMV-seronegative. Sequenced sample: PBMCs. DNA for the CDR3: TGTGCCACCTTTGGGACAGGGACCAATAGCAATCAGCCCCAGCATTTT. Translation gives CATFGTGTNSNQPQHF.